Listed below are T cell receptor beta chains from one sample, sequenced in a study of Tregs in tolerant kidney transplant recipients. The protocol was immunoSEQ multiplex PCR, while the TCRdb copy is restricted to in-frame clones and leaves out a portion. The sample records 15,000 to 20,000 clones, about 57% being singletons. Antigens for these TCRs are unknown. The sequencing input was Tregs from blood cultured with allogeneic cells. Source of these receptors: a human donor in good health. Both conserved end residues are part of each CDR3. The order of the fields is J gene, V gene, CDR3 protein.

TRBJ1-4 TRBV7-2 CASSLMGFNEKLFF
TRBJ2-1 TRBV5-1 CASSLGPGGQGANEQFF
TRBJ1-2 TRBV5-4 CASSQDSGGDYGYTF
TRBJ2-7 TRBV2 CASSPGQVYEQYF
TRBJ2-3 TRBV19 CASSIEGNTDTQYF
TRBJ1-1 TRBV5-1 CASSLNPGDTEAFF
TRBJ1-5 TRBV30 CAWSVGTGNQPQHF
TRBJ1-2 TRBV5-4 CASSYARGHYGYTF
TRBJ1-2 TRBV6-6 CASSYGAHYGYTF
TRBJ2-7 TRBV6-1 CASSILLSSSIQYF
TRBJ1-2 TRBV6-1 CASRKTGGASYGYTF
TRBJ1-4 TRBV18 CASSPGTTNEKLFF
TRBJ1-1 TRBV29-1 CSVEWGIRTEAFF
TRBJ2-3 TRBV4-1 CASSQDWWGSGTGITDTQYF
TRBJ1-2 TRBV19 CASSIGAGGYGYTF
TRBJ2-7 TRBV6-5 CASSYVGLAGEQYF
TRBJ2-2 TRBV5-1 CASSASLRGELFF
TRBJ1-2 TRBV6-6 CASSYGQGIGYTF
TRBJ2-5 TRBV28 CASSFLGTGEETQYF
TRBJ1-4 TRBV29-1 CSVELPGVEKLFF